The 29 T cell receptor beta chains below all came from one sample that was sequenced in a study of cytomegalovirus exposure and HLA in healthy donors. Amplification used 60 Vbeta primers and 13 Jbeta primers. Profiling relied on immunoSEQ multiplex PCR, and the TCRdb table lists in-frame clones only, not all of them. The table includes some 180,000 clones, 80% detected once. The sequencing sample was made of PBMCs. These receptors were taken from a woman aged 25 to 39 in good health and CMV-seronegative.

CDR3 sequence reads: CAWGGRQFNSPLHF. CDR3 in DNA: TGTGCCTGGGGTGGGCGGCAGTTTAATTCACCCCTCCACTTT. The chain is built from TRBV30 and TRBJ1-6, with D uncertain. The V gene lost 5 bases and the J gene lost 6 bases, with 14 bases spanning the gap. There are 14 residues in the CDR3. From germline, CDR1 is GTSNPN and CDR2 SVGIG (reference sequence).

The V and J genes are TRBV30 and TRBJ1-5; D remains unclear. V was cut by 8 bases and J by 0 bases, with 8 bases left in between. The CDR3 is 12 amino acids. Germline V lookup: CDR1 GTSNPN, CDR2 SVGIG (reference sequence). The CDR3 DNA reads TGTGCCCTCGGGTATAGCAATCAGCCCCAGCATTTT. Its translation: CALGYSNQPQHF.

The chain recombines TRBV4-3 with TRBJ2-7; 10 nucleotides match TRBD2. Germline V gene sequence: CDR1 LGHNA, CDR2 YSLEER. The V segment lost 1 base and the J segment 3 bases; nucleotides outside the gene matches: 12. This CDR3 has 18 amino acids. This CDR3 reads CASSQGSSGGLGVYEQYF. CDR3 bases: TGCGCCAGCAGCCAAGGTTCTAGCGGGGGCCTCGGGGTCTACGAGCAGTACTTC.

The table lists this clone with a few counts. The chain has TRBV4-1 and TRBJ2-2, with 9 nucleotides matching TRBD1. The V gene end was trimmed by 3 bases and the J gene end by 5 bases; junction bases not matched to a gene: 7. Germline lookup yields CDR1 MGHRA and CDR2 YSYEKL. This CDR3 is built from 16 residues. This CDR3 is CASSQDDRGWTGELFF. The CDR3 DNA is TGCGCCAGCAGCCAGGATGACAGGGGGTGGACCGGGGAGCTGTTTTTT.

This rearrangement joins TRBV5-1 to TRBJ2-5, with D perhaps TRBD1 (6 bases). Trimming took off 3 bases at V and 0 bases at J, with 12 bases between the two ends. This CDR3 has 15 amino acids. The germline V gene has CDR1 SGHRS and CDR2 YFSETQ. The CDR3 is CASSSGQMYQETQYF. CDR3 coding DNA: TGCGCCAGCAGCTCCGGACAGATGTACCAAGAGACCCAGTACTTC.

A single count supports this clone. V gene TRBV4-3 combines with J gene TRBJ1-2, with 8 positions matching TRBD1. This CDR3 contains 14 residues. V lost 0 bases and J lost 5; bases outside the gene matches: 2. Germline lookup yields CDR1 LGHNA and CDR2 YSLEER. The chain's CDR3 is CASSQEDRDYGYTF. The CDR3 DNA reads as TGCGCCAGCAGCCAAGAGGACAGGGATTATGGCTACACCTTC.

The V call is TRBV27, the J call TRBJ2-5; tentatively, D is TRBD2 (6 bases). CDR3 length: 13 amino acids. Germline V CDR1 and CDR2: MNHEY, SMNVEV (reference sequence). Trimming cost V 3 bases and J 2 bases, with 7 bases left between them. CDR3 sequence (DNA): TGTGCCAGCAGTTTTGGGGGGCAAGAGACCCAGTACTTC. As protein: CASSFGGQETQYF.

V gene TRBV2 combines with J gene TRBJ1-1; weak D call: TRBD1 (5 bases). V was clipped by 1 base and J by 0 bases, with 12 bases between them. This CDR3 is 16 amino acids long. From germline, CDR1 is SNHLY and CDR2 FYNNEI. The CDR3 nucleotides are TGTGCCAGCAGTGAAGACAGGCGACCCTTGAACACTGAAGCTTTCTTT. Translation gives CASSEDRRPLNTEAFF.

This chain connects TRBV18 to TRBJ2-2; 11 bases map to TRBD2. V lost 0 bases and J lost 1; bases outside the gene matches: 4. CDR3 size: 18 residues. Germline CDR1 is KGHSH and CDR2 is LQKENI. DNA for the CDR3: TGTGCCAGCTCACCACCGCATAGCGGGGGGGTGAACACCGGGGAGCTGTTTTTT. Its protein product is CASSPPHSGGVNTGELFF.

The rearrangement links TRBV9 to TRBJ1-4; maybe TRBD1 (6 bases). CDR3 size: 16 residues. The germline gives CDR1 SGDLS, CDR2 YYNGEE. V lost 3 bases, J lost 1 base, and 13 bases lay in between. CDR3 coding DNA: TGTGCCAGCAGCGAGGCGGGGGACAAAACTAATGAAAAACTGTTTTTT. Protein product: CASSEAGDKTNEKLFF.

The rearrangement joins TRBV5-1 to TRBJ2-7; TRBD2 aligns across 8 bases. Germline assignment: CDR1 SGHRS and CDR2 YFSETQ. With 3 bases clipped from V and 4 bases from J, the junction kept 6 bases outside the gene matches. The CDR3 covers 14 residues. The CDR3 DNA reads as TGCGCCAGCAGCTCGACAGCGGGAGAATACGAGCAGTACTTC. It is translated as CASSSTAGEYEQYF. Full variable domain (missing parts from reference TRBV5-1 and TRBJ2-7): KAGVTQTPRYLIKTRGQQVTLSCSPISGHRSVSWYQQTPGQGLQFLFEYFSETQRNKGNFPGRFSGRQFSNSRSEMNVSTLELGDSALYLCASSSTAGEYEQYFGPGTRLTVT.

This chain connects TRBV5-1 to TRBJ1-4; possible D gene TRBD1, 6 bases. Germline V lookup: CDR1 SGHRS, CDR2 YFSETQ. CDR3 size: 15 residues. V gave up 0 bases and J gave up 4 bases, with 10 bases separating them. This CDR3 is CASSLDTGNNEKLFF. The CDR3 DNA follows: TGCGCCAGCAGCTTGGACACAGGGAATAATGAAAAACTGTTTTTT.

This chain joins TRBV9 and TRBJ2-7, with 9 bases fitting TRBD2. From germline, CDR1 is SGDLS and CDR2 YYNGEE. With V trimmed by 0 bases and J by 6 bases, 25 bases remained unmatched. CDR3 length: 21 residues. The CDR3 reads CASSVVPIMGGGGIVSSEQYF. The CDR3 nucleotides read TGTGCCAGCAGCGTAGTCCCCATCATGGGCGGGGGGGGCATTGTATCATCCGAGCAGTACTTC.

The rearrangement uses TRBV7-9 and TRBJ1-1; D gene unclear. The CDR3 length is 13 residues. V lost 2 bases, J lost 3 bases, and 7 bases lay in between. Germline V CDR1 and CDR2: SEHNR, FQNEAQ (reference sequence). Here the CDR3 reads CASSLSGYTEAFF. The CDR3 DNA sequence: TGTGCCAGCAGCTTATCGGGTTACACTGAAGCTTTCTTT.

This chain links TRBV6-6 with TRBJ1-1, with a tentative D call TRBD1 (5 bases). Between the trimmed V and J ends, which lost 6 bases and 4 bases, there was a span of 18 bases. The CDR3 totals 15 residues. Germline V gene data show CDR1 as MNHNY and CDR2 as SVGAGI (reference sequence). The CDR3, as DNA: TGTGCCAGCAGCTCCATTGCGGGGACCGGCACTGAAGCTTTCTTT. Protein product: CASSSIAGTGTEAFF.

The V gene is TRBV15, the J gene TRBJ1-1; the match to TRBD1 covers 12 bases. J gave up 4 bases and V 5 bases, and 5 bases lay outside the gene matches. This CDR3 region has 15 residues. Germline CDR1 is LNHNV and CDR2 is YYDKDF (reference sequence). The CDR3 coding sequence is TGTGCCACCAGCGGGGGACAGGGGGCCGGCACTGAAGCTTTCTTT. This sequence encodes CATSGGQGAGTEAFF.

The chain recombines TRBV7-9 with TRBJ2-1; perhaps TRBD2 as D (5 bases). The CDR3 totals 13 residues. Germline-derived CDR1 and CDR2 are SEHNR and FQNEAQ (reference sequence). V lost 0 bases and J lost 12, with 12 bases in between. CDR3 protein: CASSLAALRGQFF. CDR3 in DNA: TGTGCCAGCAGCTTAGCGGCCCTACGGGGGCAGTTCTTC.

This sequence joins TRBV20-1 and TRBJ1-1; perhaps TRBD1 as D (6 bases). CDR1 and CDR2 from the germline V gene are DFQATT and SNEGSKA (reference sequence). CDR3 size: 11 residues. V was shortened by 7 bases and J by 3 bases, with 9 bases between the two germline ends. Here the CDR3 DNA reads TGCAGTGGTAACAGGGACACTGAAGCTTTCTTT. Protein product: CSGNRDTEAFF.

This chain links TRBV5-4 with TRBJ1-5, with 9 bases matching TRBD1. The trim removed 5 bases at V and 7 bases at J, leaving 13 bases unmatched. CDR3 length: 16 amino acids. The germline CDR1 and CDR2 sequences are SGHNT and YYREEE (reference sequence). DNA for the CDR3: TGTGCCAGCAGAACGTGGAGACAGGGGGTAGGACAGCCCCAGCATTTT. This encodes CASRTWRQGVGQPQHF.

Written as DNA, the CDR3 is TGTGCCAGCAGTGAGGAGCAGGGGCCGAGTAGCAATCAGCCCCAGCATTTT. Translation gives CASSEEQGPSSNQPQHF. The chain carries TRBV25-1 and TRBJ1-5; weak D call: TRBD1 (6 bases). Germline values: CDR1 MGHDK, CDR2 SYGVNS. The CDR3 is 17 amino acids. V was cut by 3 bases and J by 0 bases, with 15 bases left in between.

CDR3 nucleotides: TGCGCCAGCAGCTTGGGCGGGGGCCCGACCCTCGAGCAGTACTTC. Translation: CASSLGGGPTLEQYF. The chain uses TRBV5-1 and TRBJ2-7, with a weak D call TRBD2 (7 bases). V was cut by 0 bases and J by 6 bases, with 16 bases left in between. Per germline, CDR1 SGHRS and CDR2 YFSETQ. The CDR3 loop spans 15 amino acids.

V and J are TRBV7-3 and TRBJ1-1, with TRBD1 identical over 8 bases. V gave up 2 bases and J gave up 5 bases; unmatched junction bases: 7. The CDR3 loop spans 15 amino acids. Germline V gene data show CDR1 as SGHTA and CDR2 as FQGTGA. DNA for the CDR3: TGTGCCAGCAGCTTACAGGGGGCGCGGTTGACTGAAGCTTTCTTT. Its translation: CASSLQGARLTEAFF.

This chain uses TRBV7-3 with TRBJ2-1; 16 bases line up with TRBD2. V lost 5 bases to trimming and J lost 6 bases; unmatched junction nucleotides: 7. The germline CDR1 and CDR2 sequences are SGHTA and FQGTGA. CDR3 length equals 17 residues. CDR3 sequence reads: CASSPPGLAGGRNEQFF. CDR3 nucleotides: TGTGCCAGCAGCCCTCCGGGACTAGCGGGGGGGCGCAATGAGCAGTTCTTC.

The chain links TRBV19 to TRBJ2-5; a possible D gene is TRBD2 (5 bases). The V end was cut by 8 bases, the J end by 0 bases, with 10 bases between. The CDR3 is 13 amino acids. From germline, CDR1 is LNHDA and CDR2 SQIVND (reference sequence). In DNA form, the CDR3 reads TGTGCCAGTCGGACTTTGTACCAAGAGACCCAGTACTTC. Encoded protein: CASRTLYQETQYF.

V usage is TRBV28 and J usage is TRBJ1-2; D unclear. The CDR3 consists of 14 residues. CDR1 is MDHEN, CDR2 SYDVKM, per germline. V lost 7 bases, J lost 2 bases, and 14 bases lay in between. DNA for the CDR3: TGTGCCAGCACCCGATTCGAAGCAAACTATGGCTACACCTTC. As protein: CASTRFEANYGYTF.

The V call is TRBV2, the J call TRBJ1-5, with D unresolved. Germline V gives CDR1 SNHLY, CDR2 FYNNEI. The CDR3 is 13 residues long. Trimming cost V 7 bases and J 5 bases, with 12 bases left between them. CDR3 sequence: CASMSGFDQPQHF. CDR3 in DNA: TGTGCCAGCATGAGCGGGTTCGATCAGCCCCAGCATTTT.

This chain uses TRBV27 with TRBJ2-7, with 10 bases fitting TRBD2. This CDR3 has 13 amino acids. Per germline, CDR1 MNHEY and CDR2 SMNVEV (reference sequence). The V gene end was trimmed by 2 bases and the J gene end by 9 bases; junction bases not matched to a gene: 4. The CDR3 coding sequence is TGTGCCAGCAGTTTAAATCCTAGCGGGGGGCAGTACTTC. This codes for CASSLNPSGGQYF.

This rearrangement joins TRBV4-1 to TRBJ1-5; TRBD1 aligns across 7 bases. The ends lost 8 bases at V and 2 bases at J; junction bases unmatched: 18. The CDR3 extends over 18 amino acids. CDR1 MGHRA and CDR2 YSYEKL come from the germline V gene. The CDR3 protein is CASLQRGPRGRGNQPQHF. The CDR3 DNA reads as TGCGCCAGCCTACAGAGGGGGCCAAGAGGTAGGGGCAATCAGCCCCAGCATTTT.

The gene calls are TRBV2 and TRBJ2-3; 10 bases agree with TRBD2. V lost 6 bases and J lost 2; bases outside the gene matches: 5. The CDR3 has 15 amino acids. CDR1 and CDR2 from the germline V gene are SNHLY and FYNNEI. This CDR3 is CASSGLADPTDTQYF. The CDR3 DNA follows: TGTGCCAGCAGCGGACTAGCGGACCCCACAGATACGCAGTATTTT.